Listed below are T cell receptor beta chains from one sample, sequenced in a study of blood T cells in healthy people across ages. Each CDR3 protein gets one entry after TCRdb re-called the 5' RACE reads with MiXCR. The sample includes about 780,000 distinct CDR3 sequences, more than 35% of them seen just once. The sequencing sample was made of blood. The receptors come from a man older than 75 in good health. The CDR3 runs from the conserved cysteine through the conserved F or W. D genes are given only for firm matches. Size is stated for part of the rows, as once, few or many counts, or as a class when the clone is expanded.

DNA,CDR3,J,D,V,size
TGTGCCAGCAGCTTGCGACAGGACCACACAGATACGCAGTATTTT,CASSLRQDHTDTQYF,TRBJ2-3,.,TRBV7-2,.
TGTGCCAGCAGCTTACAACAGGGCAACTATGGCTACACCTTC,CASSLQQGNYGYTF,TRBJ1-2,.,TRBV7-9,.
TGTGCCAGCAGGCACCAGGGTTTCCGAGAGACCCAGTACTTC,CASRHQGFRETQYF,TRBJ2-5,.,TRBV27,many
TGTGCCAGCAGCACCGCCGGGAGCGCTTCTGAGACCCAGTACTTC,CASSTAGSASETQYF,TRBJ2-5,.,TRBV7-2,many
TGTGCCAGCAGCCCCCAAACTAGCGGGCTAAGCACAGATACGCAGTATTTT,CASSPQTSGLSTDTQYF,TRBJ2-3,TRBD2,TRBV7-3,.
TGTGCCAGCAGCCAAAGGGACAGAAGGACCGAGCTGTTTTTT,CASSQRDRRTELFF,TRBJ2-2,TRBD1,TRBV7-2,.
TGCAGTGCTAGAGATGGTAGCGGGAGGACCTCCCCGGCCGATGAGCAGTACTTC,CSARDGSGRTSPADEQYF,TRBJ2-5,TRBD2,TRBV20-1,once
TGTGCCAGCTCCCCTTCGAATACAGGGGTGATATACAATGAGCAGTACTTC,CASSPSNTGVIYNEQYF,TRBJ2-7,TRBD1,TRBV18,.
TGTGCCAGCAGCCAGGGGCGCCACTATGGCTACACCTTC,CASSQGRHYGYTF,TRBJ1-2,.,TRBV3-1,.
TGCGCCAGCAGCCAAGACCCGGGACAGGGTTACGAGCAGTACTTC,CASSQDPGQGYEQYF,TRBJ2-7,TRBD1,TRBV4-3,.
TGTGCCAGCAGCGCCGGAGGACAAGAGACCCGGTACTTC,CASSAGGQETRYF,TRBJ2-5,.,TRBV9,.
TGTGCCAGCAGGCTGAGCGGGACCTCCTACAATGAGCAGTTCTTC,CASRLSGTSYNEQFF,TRBJ2-1,TRBD2,TRBV28,few
TGCAGCGTTGAAGGGGGGAGCTCCTACAATGAGCAGTTCTTC,CSVEGGSSYNEQFF,TRBJ2-1,.,TRBV29-1,many
TGTGCCAGCAGTTTGGGGACGGTCAATGAGCAGTTCTTC,CASSLGTVNEQFF,TRBJ2-1,.,TRBV12-3/TRBV12-4,many
TGTGCCAGCAGTGAAGGGGGGGCCAGACCCAACATTCAGTACTTC,CASSEGGARPNIQYF,TRBJ2-4,.,TRBV2,.
TGTGCCAGCAGCTCGAAGGGACTAGCGGGAGTACTAACCTACAATGAGCAGTTCTTC,CASSSKGLAGVLTYNEQFF,TRBJ2-1,TRBD2,TRBV7-2,.
TGTGCCAGCAGCTTAGACTTTGGAAATGAGCAGTTCTTC,CASSLDFGNEQFF,TRBJ2-1,.,TRBV7-6,.
TGTGCCAGTCGTGAGGACATCGCCACAGATACGCAGTATTTT,CASREDIATDTQYF,TRBJ2-3,.,TRBV18,.
TGCAGCGTTGAGCCGTCTAGCACAGATACGCAGTATTTT,CSVEPSSTDTQYF,TRBJ2-3,.,TRBV29-1,few
TGTGCCAGCAGCGGTGGGGCAGGCCGCAGGGATGGCGAGACCCAGTACTTC,CASSGGAGRRDGETQYF,TRBJ2-5,.,TRBV9,.
TGCAGTGCGAGCGGCTGGGGACTAGCGGGGCTAAACAATGAGCAGTACTTC,CSASGWGLAGLNNEQYF,TRBJ2-7,TRBD2,TRBV20-1,.
TGTGCCAGCAGTTACTCTATCCAGCGGGGCAAGAATGAGCAGTACTTC,CASSYSIQRGKNEQYF,TRBJ2-7,TRBD2,TRBV6-6,.
TGTGCCAGCAGCGTAAGGATCACAGATACGCAGTATTTT,CASSVRITDTQYF,TRBJ2-3,.,TRBV9,.
TGTGCCAGCAGCCAAAGTTCGGGACAGTATCAAGAGACCCAGTACTTC,CASSQSSGQYQETQYF,TRBJ2-5,TRBD1,TRBV4-2,few
TGCGCCAGCAGCCAGGAAGAGACAGCGGGGGAGCAGTTCTTC,CASSQEETAGEQFF,TRBJ2-1,TRBD2,TRBV4-3,.
TGCAGCGTTGGACAGTTCTCCTACGAGCAGTACTTC,CSVGQFSYEQYF,TRBJ2-7,.,TRBV29-1,.
TGTGCCAGCACTCAAACAGGGGTACGTCAGCCCCAGCATTTT,CASTQTGVRQPQHF,TRBJ1-5,TRBD1,TRBV6-2/TRBV6-3,few
TGTGCCAGCAGCCATTTGGACAGTTCTAATCTTTGGGGCTACACCTTC,CASSHLDSSNLWGYTF,TRBJ1-2,.,TRBV3-1,.
TGTGCCAGCTCACCAGGGACAGACGGGCAGTTCTTC,CASSPGTDGQFF,TRBJ2-1,TRBD1,TRBV18,few
TGCGCCAGCAGCTTGGCGGCTAGCGGGCACCAAGAGACCCAGTACTTC,CASSLAASGHQETQYF,TRBJ2-5,TRBD2,TRBV5-1,.
TGTGCCAGCAGCCTCACTAGCGGGGGCACTACCTACGAGCAGTACTTC,CASSLTSGGTTYEQYF,TRBJ2-7,TRBD2,TRBV7-2,.
TGTGCCAGCAGCCGAGGCGCGGGAGGGCCAAATACGCAGTATTTT,CASSRGAGGPNTQYF,TRBJ2-3,TRBD2,TRBV12-3/TRBV12-4,.
TGTGCCAGCAGTGTCGGGCTAGCGGGAGACGATGAGCAGTTCTTC,CASSVGLAGDDEQFF,TRBJ2-1,TRBD2,TRBV2,.
TGTGCCAGCAGTTTCGGGGGAGGGTCCTACAATGAGCAGTACTTC,CASSFGGGSYNEQYF,TRBJ2-7,TRBD2,TRBV27,.
TGTGCCAGCAGACAGACAGGGTTGAACAATGAGCAGTTCTTC,CASRQTGLNNEQFF,TRBJ2-1,TRBD1,TRBV28,once
TGCAGTGCTACGACTCTTAGCTCCTACAATGAGCAGTTCTTC,CSATTLSSYNEQFF,TRBJ2-1,.,TRBV20-1,.
TGCGCCAGCAGCATAGGACTAGCGGGAGAAGGTGAGCAGTTCTTC,CASSIGLAGEGEQFF,TRBJ2-1,TRBD2,TRBV5-1,few
TGCAGTGCTAGAGGTCTGGGGGGGCCCTACAATGAGCAGTTCTTC,CSARGLGGPYNEQFF,TRBJ2-1,.,TRBV20-1,once
TGTGCCAGCAGTTCTCTGGGACAGGGCAACAATCAGCCCCAGCATTTT,CASSSLGQGNNQPQHF,TRBJ1-5,TRBD1,TRBV28,.
TGTGCCAGCAGCCGGAATGTGGACCCAGATACGCAGTATTTT,CASSRNVDPDTQYF,TRBJ2-3,.,TRBV7-2,many
TGTGCCAGCAGACCGCAACCTGAACCAGATACGCAGTATTTT,CASRPQPEPDTQYF,TRBJ2-3,.,TRBV6-5,few